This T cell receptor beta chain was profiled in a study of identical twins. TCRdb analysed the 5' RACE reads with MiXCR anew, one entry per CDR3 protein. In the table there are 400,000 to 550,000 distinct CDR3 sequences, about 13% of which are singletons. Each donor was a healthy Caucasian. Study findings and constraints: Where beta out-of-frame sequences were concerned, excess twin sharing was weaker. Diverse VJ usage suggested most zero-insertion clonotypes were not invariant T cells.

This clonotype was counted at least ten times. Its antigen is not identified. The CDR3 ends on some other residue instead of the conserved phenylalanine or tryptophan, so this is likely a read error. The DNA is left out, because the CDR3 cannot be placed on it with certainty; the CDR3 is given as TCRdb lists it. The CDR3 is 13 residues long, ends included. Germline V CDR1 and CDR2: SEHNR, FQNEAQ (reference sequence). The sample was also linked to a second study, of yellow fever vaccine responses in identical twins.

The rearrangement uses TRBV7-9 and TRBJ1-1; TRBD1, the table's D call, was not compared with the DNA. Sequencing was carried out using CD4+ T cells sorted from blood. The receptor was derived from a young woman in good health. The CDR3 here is CASSLDATGVETI.